This TCR beta chain derives from a study of PD-1 blockade in classical Hodgkin lymphoma. Across the whole study: Patients were infused with nivolumab 3 mg/kg every 2 weeks.

V was pared by 6 bases and J by 0 bases, with 11 bases between. Looked up from germline, CDR1 is WSHSY and CDR2 is SAAADI. This CDR3 region has 14 residues. All patients relapsed after autologous stem cell transplantation, and brentuximab vedotin exposure varied. The patients, who had relapsed/refractory classical Hodgkin lymphoma, achieved best responses of complete response, partial response or progressive disease. Sequencing used immunoSEQ multiplex PCR; TCRdb keeps in-frame clones, though not all of them. Of 80,000 to 100,000 clones detected, approximately 80% appear once; the ten largest clones hold about 15%. Of note for this clone: Its antigen remains unknown.

Study-wide findings and caveats: Repertoire differences have undefined causes, possibly disease activity or prior therapy. Unlike CD8+ TCR diversity, which did not rise significantly by C4D1, CD4+ TCR diversity did.

The specimen was peripheral blood mononuclear cells (PBMCs), collected before the second cycle of nivolumab. This TCR derives from a human donor with classical Hodgkin lymphoma. The chain carries TRBV10-2 and TRBJ1-1; TRBD1 might be the D (6 bases). CDR3 region: CASRDSQMNTEAFF. CDR3 nucleotides: TGCGCCAGCAGGGACAGCCAAATGAACACTGAAGCTTTCTTT.